The source of this T cell receptor (beta chain) is a study of OX40 agonist ivuxolimab in advanced cancers. The overall study: Patients were treated with intravenous ivuxolimab, dosed at 0.01 to 10 mg/kg and infused every 2 weeks. Partial response was recorded in three patients: one hepatocellular carcinoma and two cutaneous melanoma cases.

If patients had autoimmune disease history or systemic immunosuppression, they were excluded. Patients had blood sampled at baseline and again on cycle 4 day 1 and cycle 7 day 1. This clone was counted only a few times. Profiling relied on immunoSEQ multiplex PCR, and the TCRdb table lists in-frame clones only, not all of them. Among tens of thousands of clones, about 89% were seen once, and the ten largest hold around 13%. Per germline, CDR1 MNHEY and CDR2 SMNVEV (reference sequence). The CDR3 totals 15 residues. The germline V and J ends were trimmed by 2 bases and 7 bases, with 18 bases remaining between them.

The chain combines TRBV27 with TRBJ2-7; no clear D. The sequencing used CD4+ or CD8+ T cells sorted from blood, collected in a trial of the OX40 agonist ivuxolimab. The sequence derives from an adult with an advanced solid tumor such as melanoma, head and neck, liver or kidney cancer. The CDR3 loop reads CASSLQRVPSGEQYF. CDR3 bases: TGTGCCAGCAGTTTACAAAGGGTTCCTAGTGGGGAGCAGTACTTC.